The 28 T cell receptor beta chains below all came from one sample that was sequenced in a study of T-cell reconstitution after alpha-beta-depleted transplantation in children. Construction of the TCRbeta library involved unique molecular identifiers. TCRdb reanalysed the PCR reads using MiXCR and keeps one entry per CDR3 protein. Here the sample spans some 280,000 distinct CDR3 sequences, 9.9% being singletons. The material sequenced was PBMCs from the stem cell graft donor, taken from the stem cell graft. These receptors all stem from a human donor who donated a stem cell graft to a child with SCID.

This clonotype was detected a few times. V is TRBV20-1 and J is TRBJ2-1; a possible D gene is TRBD1 (6 bases). The CDR3 consists of 15 residues. The germline CDR1 and CDR2 sequences are DFQATT and SNEGSKA (reference sequence). Trimming cost V 0 bases and J 2 bases, with 11 bases left between them. CDR3 residues: CSARDGQGTYNEQFF. The CDR3 DNA follows: TGCAGTGCTAGAGATGGGCAGGGGACCTACAATGAGCAGTTCTTC.

This clonotype was recorded a few times. This chain links TRBV3-1 with TRBJ1-2, with D perhaps TRBD1 (5 bases). V was pared by 4 bases and J by 8 bases, with 20 bases between. CDR1 and CDR2 (germline): LGHDT, YNNKEL (reference sequence). The CDR3 totals 15 residues. As DNA, the CDR3 is TGTGCCAGCAGCCCTTCGAGAGGGACCATGGAAGGCTACACCTTC. Its protein is CASSPSRGTMEGYTF.

This clonotype was seen many times. This sequence joins TRBV12-3 or TRBV12-4 and TRBJ2-2, with D unclear. V lost 6 bases and J lost 0, with 11 bases in between. The CDR3 sequence is 15 residues long. The CDR3 DNA reads as TGTGCCAGCAGATTACAAGCCGCGAACACCGGGGAGCTGTTTTTT. Translation gives CASRLQAANTGELFF.

This clonotype was picked up a small number of times. The rearrangement joins TRBV12-5 to TRBJ2-1; TRBD2 might be the D (6 bases). Germline lookup yields CDR1 LGHNT and CDR2 FRNRAP. V was cut by 2 bases and J by 9 bases, with 11 bases left in between. This CDR3 has 13 amino acids. The CDR3 region has the DNA TGTGCTAGTGGTTTGTCCTGGGACTCTGAGCAGTTCTTC. Amino acid sequence: CASGLSWDSEQFF.

The chain recombines TRBV10-3 with TRBJ2-3; 7 nucleotides match TRBD1. Per the germline V gene, CDR1 is ENHRY and CDR2 is SYGVKD. The trim removed 7 bases at V and 2 bases at J, leaving 3 bases unmatched. The CDR3 length is 13 residues. CDR3 in amino acids: CAITGQDTDTQYF. CDR3 nucleotide sequence: TGTGCCATCACTGGACAGGACACAGATACGCAGTATTTT.

The table lists this clonotype with a few counts. CDR3 sequence (DNA): TGCGCCAGCAGCTTGGTCGGACTCAGGAGCTCTGGAAACACCATATATTTT. It is translated as CASSLVGLRSSGNTIYF. The V and J genes are TRBV5-1 and TRBJ1-3, with D unresolved. This CDR3 has 17 residues. Between the trimmed V and J ends, which lost 0 bases and 0 bases, there was a span of 13 bases. Germline V gene lookup returns CDR1 SGHRS and CDR2 YFSETQ.

This chain links TRBV7-9 with TRBJ1-2, with D possibly TRBD1 on 6 matching bases. Trimming left V 3 bases short and J 5 bases short, with 19 bases between. The CDR3 sequence is 16 residues long. CDR1 SEHNR and CDR2 FQNEAQ come from the germline V gene (reference sequence). The DNA for the CDR3 is TGTGCCAGCAGCTTTGGATACGGACAGTACTTTTATGGCTACACCTTC. This codes for CASSFGYGQYFYGYTF.

The CDR3: CASSGGVPEKLFF. The DNA of the CDR3 is TGTGCCAGCAGCGGGGGGGTCCCTGAAAAACTGTTTTTT. The rearrangement uses TRBV7-9 and TRBJ1-4, with a tentative D call TRBD1 (5 bases). The germline gives CDR1 SEHNR, CDR2 FQNEAQ (reference sequence). CDR3 length: 13 residues. Deletions cut 5 bases from V and 7 bases from J, with 11 bases between.

V and J are TRBV25-1 and TRBJ2-3; 11 bases are shared with TRBD1. The CDR3 is 18 residues long. Germline V gene lookup returns CDR1 MGHDK and CDR2 SYGVNS. Germline trimming cut 4 bases from V and 4 bases from J; bases unmatched to any gene: 13. The CDR3 here is CASSGINFGTGGPDTQYF. CDR3 DNA: TGTGCCAGCAGTGGAATAAATTTTGGGACAGGGGGGCCAGATACGCAGTATTTT.

This clonotype has more than one count but fewer than ten. V is TRBV7-9 and J is TRBJ2-3, with D tentatively TRBD2 (6 bases). V lost 4 bases and J lost 0, with 17 bases in between. This CDR3 has 17 amino acids. The germline V gene has CDR1 SEHNR and CDR2 FQNEAQ (reference sequence). CDR3 coding DNA: TGTGCCAGCAGCTACGCCGGACGGGAGACTAGCACAGATACGCAGTATTTT. The encoded protein is CASSYAGRETSTDTQYF. Using reference TRBV7-9 and TRBJ2-3 for the parts outside the CDR3, the full variable domain is DTGVSQNPRHKITKRGQNVTFRCDPISEHNRLYWYRQTLGQGPEFLTYFQNEAQLEKSRLLSDRFSAERPKGSFSTLEIQRTEQGDSAMYLCASSYAGRETSTDTQYFGPGTRLTVL.

This rearrangement joins TRBV4-1 to TRBJ2-3, with 10 bases identical to TRBD1. Germline CDR1 reads MGHRA; CDR2 reads YSYEKL. CDR3 length: 15 residues. The J segment lost 4 bases and the V segment lost 7 bases, leaving 8 bases of the junction unmatched. This CDR3 is CASTRGQGIADTQYF. In DNA form, the CDR3 reads TGCGCCAGCACCCGGGGACAGGGGATAGCAGATACGCAGTATTTT.

The chain carries TRBV20-1 and TRBJ2-2; TRBD2 aligns across 12 bases. CDR3 length: 15 amino acids. V lost 5 bases, J lost 8 bases, and 9 bases stayed unmatched. Looked up from germline, CDR1 is DFQATT and CDR2 is SNEGSKA (reference sequence). CDR3: CSAQIPSGGEGELFF. The CDR3 DNA follows: TGCAGTGCTCAAATCCCTAGCGGGGGGGAAGGGGAGCTGTTTTTT.

This sequence joins TRBV19 and TRBJ2-7; 7 bases are a match to TRBD1. Germline values: CDR1 LNHDA, CDR2 SQIVND (reference sequence). The CDR3 consists of 14 residues. Trimming removed 4 bases from V and 2 bases from J; junction bases left unmatched: 5. The CDR3: CASSTWDSPYEQYF. The CDR3 DNA reads TGTGCCAGTAGTACCTGGGACAGCCCCTACGAGCAGTACTTC. Supplemented by reference TRBV19 and TRBJ2-7, the full variable domain reads DGGITQSPKYLFRKEGQNVTLSCEQNLNHDAMYWYRQDPGQGLRLIYYSQIVNDFQKGDIAEGYSVSREKKESFPLTVTSAQKNPTAFYLCASSTWDSPYEQYFGPGTRLTVT.

This clonotype was counted ten times or more. The V call is TRBV10-3, the J call TRBJ2-5; no definite D call. The CDR3 covers 12 residues. V was clipped by 3 bases and J by 3 bases, with 5 bases between them. The germline gives CDR1 ENHRY, CDR2 SYGVKD. CDR3 DNA: TGTGCCATCAGTGATCCGAAAGAGACCCAGTACTTC. Its protein product is CAISDPKETQYF.

V gene TRBV5-6 combines with J gene TRBJ2-2; tentatively, D is TRBD1 (6 bases). V gave up 0 bases and J gave up 4 bases, with 10 bases separating them. Germline V gives CDR1 SGHDT, CDR2 YYEEEE. There are 15 residues in the CDR3. As DNA, the CDR3 is TGTGCCAGCAGCTTGGTACAGGGCGGCACCGGGGAGCTGTTTTTT. Residues: CASSLVQGGTGELFF.

This clonotype was counted only a few times. The CDR3 here is CASSETGSLHF. DNA of the CDR3: TGTGCCAGCAGCGAAACAGGTTCCCTCCACTTT. The V call is TRBV7-9, the J call TRBJ1-6; a possible D gene is TRBD1 (5 bases). Germline V lookup: CDR1 SEHNR, CDR2 FQNEAQ (reference sequence). The CDR3 length is 11 residues. With 5 bases removed from V and 14 bases from J, the gap between germline ends came to 10 bases.

The V call is TRBV11-2, the J call TRBJ2-3; 11 positions match TRBD1. V dropped 5 bases and J dropped 2; count of bases not matched to a gene: 6. Germline loops: CDR1 SGHAT, CDR2 FQNNGV. The CDR3 extends over 16 amino acids. DNA of the CDR3: TGTGCCAGCAGCGTCCGGGACAGGGGGTTCACAGATACGCAGTATTTT. Its protein product is CASSVRDRGFTDTQYF.

This clonotype showed up just a few times. The chain couples TRBV5-5 to TRBJ2-5; possibly TRBD1 for D (5 bases). Germline V gene data show CDR1 as SGHKS and CDR2 as YYEKEE (reference sequence). Deletions cut 4 bases from V and 5 bases from J, with 12 bases between. The CDR3 consists of 13 residues. The CDR3 is CASSVDNLETQYF. The CDR3 DNA sequence: TGTGCCAGCAGCGTGGACAATCTTGAGACCCAGTACTTC.

V gene TRBV3-1 combines with J gene TRBJ2-7; D tentatively fits TRBD1 or TRBD2 (5 bases each). The ends were cut back, 8 bases at V and 10 bases at J, with 27 bases in the middle. From germline, CDR1 is LGHDT and CDR2 YNNKEL (reference sequence). The CDR3 extends over 15 amino acids. The CDR3 DNA sequence: TGTGCCAGCGGTTTACGGATGGGGACGATAGGCGAACAGTACTTC. Translating it yields CASGLRMGTIGEQYF.

The gene calls are TRBV10-3 and TRBJ1-2; D is ambiguous. Germline V lookup: CDR1 ENHRY, CDR2 SYGVKD. V was trimmed by 2 bases and J by 2 bases, leaving 3 bases between them. The CDR3 loop spans 12 amino acids. This CDR3 is CAISEANYGYTF. For the CDR3, the DNA is TGTGCCATCAGTGAGGCAAACTATGGCTACACCTTC.

This clonotype was seen a handful of times. The V gene is TRBV7-3, the J gene TRBJ1-1, with D uncertain. Trimming stripped 5 bases from V and 11 bases from J, with 15 bases between. This CDR3 comprises 12 residues. The germline V gene encodes CDR1 SGHTA and CDR2 FQGTGA. CDR3 amino acids: CASSPDGAYAFF. Written as DNA, the CDR3 is TGTGCCAGCAGCCCGGACGGCGCCTACGCTTTCTTT.

This clonotype was observed a handful of times. The chain carries TRBV12-3 or TRBV12-4 and TRBJ1-3; D not resolved. This CDR3 region has 16 residues. Trimming removed 0 bases from V and 0 bases from J, with 9 bases in between. This CDR3 is CASSLAPTVSGNTIYF. For the CDR3, the DNA is TGTGCCAGCAGTTTAGCCCCGACGGTCTCTGGAAACACCATATATTTT.

This clonotype was seen more than once but under ten times. The CDR3 nucleotides read TGTGCCAGCAGTCCCCCTAGGGGCTTGAACACTGAAGCTTTCTTT. This encodes CASSPPRGLNTEAFF. V usage is TRBV12-3 or TRBV12-4 and J usage is TRBJ1-1; TRBD1 is a possible D gene (5 bases). V dropped 5 bases and J dropped 0 bases, with 13 bases sitting between them. This CDR3 is built from 15 residues.

The chain uses TRBV12-3 or TRBV12-4 and TRBJ1-5; 7 bases are shared with TRBD1. V lost 6 bases, J lost 4 bases, and 9 bases stayed unmatched. This CDR3 has 15 amino acids. The CDR3: CASSPSDRSNQPQHF. Here the CDR3 DNA reads TGTGCCAGCAGCCCGTCGGACAGGTCAAATCAGCCCCAGCATTTT.

Worth noting for this clonotype: A junction boundary mismatches the germline segment, possibly from a read error. The chain employs TRBV5-6 and TRBJ2-3; 9 bases match TRBD1. The V gene's germline CDR1 is SGHDT and CDR2 YYEEEE. This CDR3 comprises 11 residues. The CDR3 nucleotides are TGTGCCAGCAGCCGGGACAGGGTCGTTAACTTT. It yields the protein CASSRDRVVNF.

The chain employs TRBV3-1 and TRBJ2-7; D may be TRBD2 (5 bases). Germline V CDR1 and CDR2: LGHDT, YNNKEL (reference sequence). The CDR3 consists of 17 residues. Deletions cut 0 bases from V and 1 base from J, with 16 bases between. The CDR3 is CASSQERTAPRSYEQYF. The CDR3 DNA is TGTGCCAGCAGCCAAGAACGGACTGCACCTAGATCCTACGAGCAGTACTTC.

The chain links TRBV21-1 to TRBJ2-1; the listed D gene, TRBD2, was not tested against the DNA. TRBV21-1 is given as a pseudogene. The CDR3 has 13 residues. In nucleotides, the CDR3 is TGTGCCAGCAGCAAAGTTGGCGGGAATGAGCAGTTCTTC. Encoded protein: CASSKVGGNEQFF.

A few counts support this clonotype. The chain recombines TRBV7-2 with TRBJ2-3, with 10 bases aligning to TRBD1. Germline loops: CDR1 SGHTA, CDR2 FQGNSA. CDR3 length: 15 amino acids. The V segment lost 5 bases and the J segment 10 bases; nucleotides outside the gene matches: 12. The CDR3 region is CASSPGDRGRRAQYF. The CDR3 nucleotides read TGTGCCAGCAGCCCCGGAGACAGGGGGCGCAGGGCGCAGTATTTT.